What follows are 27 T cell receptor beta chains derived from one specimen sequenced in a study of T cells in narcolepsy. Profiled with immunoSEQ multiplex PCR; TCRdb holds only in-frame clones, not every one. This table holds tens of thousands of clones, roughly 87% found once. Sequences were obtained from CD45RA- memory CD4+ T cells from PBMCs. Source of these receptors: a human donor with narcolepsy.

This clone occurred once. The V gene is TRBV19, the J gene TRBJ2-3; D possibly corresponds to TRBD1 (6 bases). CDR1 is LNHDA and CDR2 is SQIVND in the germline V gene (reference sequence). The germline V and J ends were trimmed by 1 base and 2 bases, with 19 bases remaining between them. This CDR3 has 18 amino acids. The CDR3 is CASSIGSFGTLLTDTQYF. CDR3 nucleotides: TGTGCCAGTAGTATAGGGTCTTTTGGGACACTTCTCACAGATACGCAGTATTTT.

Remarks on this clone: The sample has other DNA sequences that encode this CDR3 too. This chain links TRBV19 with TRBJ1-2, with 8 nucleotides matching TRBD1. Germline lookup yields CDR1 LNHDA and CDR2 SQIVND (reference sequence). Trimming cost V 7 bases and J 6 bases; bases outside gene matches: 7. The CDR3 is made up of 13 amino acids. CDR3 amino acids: CASTLDRVDGYTF. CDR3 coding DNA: TGTGCCAGTACCTTGGACAGGGTAGATGGCTACACCTTC. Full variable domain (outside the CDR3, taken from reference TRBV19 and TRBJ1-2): DGGITQSPKYLFRKEGQNVTLSCEQNLNHDAMYWYRQDPGQGLRLIYYSQIVNDFQKGDIAEGYSVSREKKESFPLTVTSAQKNPTAFYLCASTLDRVDGYTFGSGTRLTVV.

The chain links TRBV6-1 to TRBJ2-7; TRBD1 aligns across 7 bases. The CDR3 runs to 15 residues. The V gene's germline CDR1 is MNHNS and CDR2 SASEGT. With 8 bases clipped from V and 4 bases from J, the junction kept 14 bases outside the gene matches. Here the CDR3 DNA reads TGTGCCAGCCGCCACGACAGGGTAAAGAGTTACGAGCAGTACTTC. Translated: CASRHDRVKSYEQYF.

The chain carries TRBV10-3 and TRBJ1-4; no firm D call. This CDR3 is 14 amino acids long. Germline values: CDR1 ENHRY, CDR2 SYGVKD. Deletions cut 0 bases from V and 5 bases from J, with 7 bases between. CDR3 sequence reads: CAISESTENEKLFF. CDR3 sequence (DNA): TGTGCCATCAGTGAGTCAACAGAAAATGAAAAACTGTTTTTT.

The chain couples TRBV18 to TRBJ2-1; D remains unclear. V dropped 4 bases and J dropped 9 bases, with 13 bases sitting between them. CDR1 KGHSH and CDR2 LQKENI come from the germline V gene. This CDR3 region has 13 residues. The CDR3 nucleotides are TGTGCCAGCTCACTTTTCTTTTTGGGTGAGCAGTTCTTC. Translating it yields CASSLFFLGEQFF.

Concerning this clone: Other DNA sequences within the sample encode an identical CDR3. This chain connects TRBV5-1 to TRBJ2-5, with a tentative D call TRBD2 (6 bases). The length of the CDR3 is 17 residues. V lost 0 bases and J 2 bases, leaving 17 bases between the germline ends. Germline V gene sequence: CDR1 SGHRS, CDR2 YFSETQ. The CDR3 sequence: CASSLALGTGVQETQYF. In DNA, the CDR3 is TGCGCCAGCAGCTTGGCGTTAGGGACGGGGGTTCAAGAGACCCAGTACTTC.

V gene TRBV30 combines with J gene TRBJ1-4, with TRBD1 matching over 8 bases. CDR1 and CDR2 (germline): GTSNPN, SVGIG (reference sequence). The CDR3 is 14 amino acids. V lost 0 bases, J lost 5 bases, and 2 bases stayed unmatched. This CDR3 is CAWSVRTGNEKLFF. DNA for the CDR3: TGTGCCTGGAGTGTACGGACAGGGAATGAAAAACTGTTTTTT.

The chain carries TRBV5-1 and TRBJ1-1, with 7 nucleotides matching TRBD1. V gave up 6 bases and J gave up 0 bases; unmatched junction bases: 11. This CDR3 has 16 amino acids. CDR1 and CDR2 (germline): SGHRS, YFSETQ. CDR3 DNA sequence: TGCGCCAGCAACCCCGGGGGGGGACAGCTGAACACTGAAGCTTTCTTT. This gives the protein CASNPGGGQLNTEAFF.

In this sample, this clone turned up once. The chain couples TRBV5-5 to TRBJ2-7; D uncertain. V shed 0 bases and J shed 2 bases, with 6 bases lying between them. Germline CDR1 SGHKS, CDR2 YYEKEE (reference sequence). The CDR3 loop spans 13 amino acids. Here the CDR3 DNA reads TGTGCCAGCAGCTTGGGGTGGCCCTACGAGCAGTACTTC. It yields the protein CASSLGWPYEQYF. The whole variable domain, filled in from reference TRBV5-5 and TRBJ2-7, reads DAGVTQSPTHLIKTRGQQVTLRCSPISGHKSVSWYQQVLGQGPQFIFQYYEKEERGRGNFPDRFSARQFPNYSSELNVNALLLGDSALYLCASSLGWPYEQYFGPGTRLTVT.

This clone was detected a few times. CDR3: CASIPPGRTYGYTF. The CDR3 bases are TGTGCCAGTATTCCACCGGGGCGGACCTATGGCTACACCTTC. This chain links TRBV19 with TRBJ1-2; possibly TRBD1 for D (5 bases). V was trimmed by 7 bases and J by 4 bases, leaving 16 bases between them. Germline V gives CDR1 LNHDA, CDR2 SQIVND (reference sequence). This CDR3 is 14 amino acids long.

The CDR3 region is CASGPGQVSTDTQYF. CDR3 in DNA: TGTGCTAGTGGTCCGGGACAGGTGAGCACAGATACGCAGTATTTT. The chain links TRBV12-5 to TRBJ2-3; TRBD1 agrees at 8 bases. This CDR3 contains 15 residues. Germline CDR1 is LGHNT and CDR2 is FRNRAP. The ends lost 5 bases at V and 0 bases at J; junction bases unmatched: 4.

In nucleotides, the CDR3 is TGTGCCAGCAGCTACGGGACAGTCAAGGTTTTCTTT. Encoded protein: CASSYGTVKVFF. The rearrangement joins TRBV6-5 to TRBJ1-1, with 7 bases aligning to TRBD1. V was clipped by 6 bases and J by 13 bases; unmatched bases: 11. This CDR3 has 12 residues. CDR1 and CDR2 from the germline V gene are MNHEY and SVGAGI.

The DNA of the CDR3 is TGTGCCAGCAGTTTGGACATAGAGACACCCCTCCACTTT. Amino acid sequence: CASSLDIETPLHF. The chain employs TRBV27 and TRBJ1-6; maybe TRBD1 (5 bases). Germline values: CDR1 MNHEY, CDR2 SMNVEV (reference sequence). V gave up 3 bases and J gave up 11 bases, with 11 bases separating them. The CDR3 spans 13 residues.

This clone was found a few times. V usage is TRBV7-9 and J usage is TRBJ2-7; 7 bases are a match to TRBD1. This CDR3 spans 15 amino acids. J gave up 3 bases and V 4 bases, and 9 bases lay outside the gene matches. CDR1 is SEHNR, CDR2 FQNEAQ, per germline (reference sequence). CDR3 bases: TGTGCCAGCAGCTACGGGACAGATGGACTCTACGAGCAGTACTTC. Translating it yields CASSYGTDGLYEQYF.

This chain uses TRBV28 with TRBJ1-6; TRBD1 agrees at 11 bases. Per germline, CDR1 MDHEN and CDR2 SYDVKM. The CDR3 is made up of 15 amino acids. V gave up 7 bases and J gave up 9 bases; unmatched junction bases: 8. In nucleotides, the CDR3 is TGTGCCAGCACCCTTGGGGGGACAGGGGGTTCACCCCTCCACTTT. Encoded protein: CASTLGGTGGSPLHF.

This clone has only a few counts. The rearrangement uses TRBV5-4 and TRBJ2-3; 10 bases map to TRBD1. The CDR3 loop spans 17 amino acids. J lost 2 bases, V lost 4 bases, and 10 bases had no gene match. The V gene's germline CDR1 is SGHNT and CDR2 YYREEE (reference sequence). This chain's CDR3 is CASSPPGQGTATDTQYF. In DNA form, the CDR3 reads TGTGCCAGCAGCCCCCCGGGACAGGGGACCGCCACAGATACGCAGTATTTT.

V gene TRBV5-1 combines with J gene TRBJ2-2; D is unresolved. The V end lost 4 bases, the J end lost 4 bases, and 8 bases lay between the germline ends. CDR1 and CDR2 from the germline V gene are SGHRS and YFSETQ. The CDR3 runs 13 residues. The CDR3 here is CASSPPTTGELFF. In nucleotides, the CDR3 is TGCGCCAGCAGCCCACCGACCACCGGGGAGCTGTTTTTT.

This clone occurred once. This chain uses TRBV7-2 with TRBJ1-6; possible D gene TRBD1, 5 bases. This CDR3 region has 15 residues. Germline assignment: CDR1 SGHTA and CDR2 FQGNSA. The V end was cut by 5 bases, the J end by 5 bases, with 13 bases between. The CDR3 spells CASSPRTGDNSPLHF. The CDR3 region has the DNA TGTGCCAGCAGCCCCCGGACGGGGGATAATTCACCCCTCCACTTT. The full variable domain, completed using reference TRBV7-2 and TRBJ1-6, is GAGVSQSPSNKVTEKGKDVELRCDPISGHTALYWYRQSLGQGLEFLIYFQGNSAPDKSGLPSDRFSAERTGGSVSTLTIQRTQQEDSAVYLCASSPRTGDNSPLHFGNGTRLTVT.

The CDR3 coding sequence is TGTGCCAGCAGCGTAGTGGGCAGTAAGGCTGAAGCTTTCTTT. As protein: CASSVVGSKAEAFF. V and J are TRBV9 and TRBJ1-1; D is uncertain. Trimming cost V 0 bases and J 6 bases, with 12 bases left between them. Germline assignment: CDR1 SGDLS and CDR2 YYNGEE. This CDR3 region has 14 residues. The variable domain in full, with the rest retrieved from reference TRBV9 and TRBJ1-1, is DSGVTQTPKHLITATGQRVTLRCSPRSGDLSVYWYQQSLDQGLQFLIQYYNGEERAKGNILERFSAQQFPDLHSELNLSSLELGDSALYFCASSVVGSKAEAFFGQGTRLTVV.

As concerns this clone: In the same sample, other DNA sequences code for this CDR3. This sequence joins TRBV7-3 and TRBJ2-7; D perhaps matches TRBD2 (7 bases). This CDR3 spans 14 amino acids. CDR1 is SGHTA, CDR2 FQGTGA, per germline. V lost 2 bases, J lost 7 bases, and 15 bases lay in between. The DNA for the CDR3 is TGTGCCAGCAGCTTAGGCAGGGGCGGGGGTGAGCAGTACTTC. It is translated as CASSLGRGGGEQYF.

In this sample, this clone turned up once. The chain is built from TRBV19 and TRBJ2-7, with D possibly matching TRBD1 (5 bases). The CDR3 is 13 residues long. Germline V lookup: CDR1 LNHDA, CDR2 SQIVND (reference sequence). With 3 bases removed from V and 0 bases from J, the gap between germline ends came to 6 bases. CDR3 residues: CASSMGPSYEQYF. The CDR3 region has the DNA TGTGCCAGTAGTATGGGGCCCTCCTACGAGCAGTACTTC. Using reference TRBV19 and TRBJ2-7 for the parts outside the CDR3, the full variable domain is DGGITQSPKYLFRKEGQNVTLSCEQNLNHDAMYWYRQDPGQGLRLIYYSQIVNDFQKGDIAEGYSVSREKKESFPLTVTSAQKNPTAFYLCASSMGPSYEQYFGPGTRLTVT.

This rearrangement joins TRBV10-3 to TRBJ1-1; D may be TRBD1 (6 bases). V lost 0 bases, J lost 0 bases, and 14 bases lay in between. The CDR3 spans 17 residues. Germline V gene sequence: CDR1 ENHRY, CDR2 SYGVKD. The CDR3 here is CAISESRGGRLNTEAFF. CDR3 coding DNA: TGTGCCATCAGTGAGTCTAGAGGGGGAAGGTTGAACACTGAAGCTTTCTTT.

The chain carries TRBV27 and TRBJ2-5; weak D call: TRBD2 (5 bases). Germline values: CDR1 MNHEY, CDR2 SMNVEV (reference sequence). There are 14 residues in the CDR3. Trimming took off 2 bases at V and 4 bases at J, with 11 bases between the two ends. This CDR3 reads CASSLRSGRETQYF. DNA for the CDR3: TGTGCCAGCAGTTTAAGGAGTGGGAGAGAGACCCAGTACTTC.

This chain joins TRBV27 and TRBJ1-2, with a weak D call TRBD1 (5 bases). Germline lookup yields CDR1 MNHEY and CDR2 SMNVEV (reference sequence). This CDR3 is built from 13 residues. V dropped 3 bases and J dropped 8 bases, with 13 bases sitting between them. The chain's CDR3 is CASSFRGGRGYTF. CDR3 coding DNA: TGTGCCAGCAGTTTTCGCGGGGGTCGGGGCTACACCTTC.

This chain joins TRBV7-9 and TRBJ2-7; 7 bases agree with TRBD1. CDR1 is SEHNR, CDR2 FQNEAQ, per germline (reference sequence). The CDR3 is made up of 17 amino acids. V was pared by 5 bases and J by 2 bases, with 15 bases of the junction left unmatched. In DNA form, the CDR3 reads TGTGCCAGCAGCCCATCAGCCGCTGGGACAGCAACCTACGAGCAGTACTTC. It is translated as CASSPSAAGTATYEQYF.

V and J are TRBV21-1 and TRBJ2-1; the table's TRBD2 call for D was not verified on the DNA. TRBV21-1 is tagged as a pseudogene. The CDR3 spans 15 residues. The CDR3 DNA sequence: TGTGCCAGCAGACCGACTAGCGGGGGGGCCAATGAGCAGTTCTTC. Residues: CASRPTSGGANEQFF.

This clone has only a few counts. The CDR3 nucleotides read TGCGCCAGCAGCTCTGGACTAGCGGGGGGGCTGGAGACCCAGTACTTC. Translated: CASSSGLAGGLETQYF. This rearrangement joins TRBV5-1 to TRBJ2-5, with 15 bases aligning to TRBD2. Germline-derived CDR1 and CDR2 are SGHRS and YFSETQ. The V and J ends lost 3 bases and 5 bases, in that order; junction bases with no gene match: 5. This CDR3 comprises 16 residues.